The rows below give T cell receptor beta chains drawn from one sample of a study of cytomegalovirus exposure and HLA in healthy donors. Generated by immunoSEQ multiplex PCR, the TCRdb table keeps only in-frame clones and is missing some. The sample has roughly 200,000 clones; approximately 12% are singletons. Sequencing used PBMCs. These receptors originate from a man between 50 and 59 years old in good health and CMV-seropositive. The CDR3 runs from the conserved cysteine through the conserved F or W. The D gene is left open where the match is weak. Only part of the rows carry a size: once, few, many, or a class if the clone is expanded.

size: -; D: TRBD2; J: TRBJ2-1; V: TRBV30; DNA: TGTGCCTGGAGTGAAGCGACCCGGGGACTAGTAGTTTGGGCTGAGCAGTTCTTC; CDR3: CAWSEATRGLVVWAEQFF
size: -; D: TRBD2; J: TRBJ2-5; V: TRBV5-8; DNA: TGTGCCAGCAGCCAGCGGGGGGCCCGCCAAGAGACCCAGTACTTC; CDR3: CASSQRGARQETQYF
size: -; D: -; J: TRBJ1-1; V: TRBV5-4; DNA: TGTGCCAGCAGCACACGACGGAGCCTGAACACTGAAGCTTTCTTT; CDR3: CASSTRRSLNTEAFF
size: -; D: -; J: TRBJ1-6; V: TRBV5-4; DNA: TGTGCCAGCAGCCTTCAGGGAAGGTATTCACCCCTCCACTTT; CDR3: CASSLQGRYSPLHF
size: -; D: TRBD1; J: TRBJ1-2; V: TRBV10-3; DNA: TGTGCCATCAGTGAGTCGAAGGGGGCCTACTATGGCTACACCTTC; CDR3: CAISESKGAYYGYTF
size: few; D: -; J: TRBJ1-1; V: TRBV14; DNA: TGTGCCAGCAGCCCGCGTGTGGGCAATATGAACACTGAAGCTTTCTTT; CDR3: CASSPRVGNMNTEAFF
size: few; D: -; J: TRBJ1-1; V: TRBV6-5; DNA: TGTGCCACTTCCCGCACAGACACTGAAGCTTTCTTT; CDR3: CATSRTDTEAFF
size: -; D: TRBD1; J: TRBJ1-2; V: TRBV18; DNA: TGTGCCAGCTCCCCCGGACAGGACTATGGCTACACCTTC; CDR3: CASSPGQDYGYTF
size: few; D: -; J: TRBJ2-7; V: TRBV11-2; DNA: TGTGCCAGCAGCTTAGAAGGGGGTTCGAACTACGAGCAGTACTTC; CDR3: CASSLEGGSNYEQYF
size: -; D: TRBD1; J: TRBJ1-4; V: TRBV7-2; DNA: TGTGCCAGCAGCCCGGGACAGGGTGAAAAACTGTTTTTT; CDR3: CASSPGQGEKLFF
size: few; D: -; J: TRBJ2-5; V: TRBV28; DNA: TGTGCCAGCAGACCGGAGGGGTTCACCCAGTACTTC; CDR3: CASRPEGFTQYF
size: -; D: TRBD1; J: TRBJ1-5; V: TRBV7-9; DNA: TGTGCCAGCAGCCCAGGGGGGAATCAGCCCCAGCATTTT; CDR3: CASSPGGNQPQHF